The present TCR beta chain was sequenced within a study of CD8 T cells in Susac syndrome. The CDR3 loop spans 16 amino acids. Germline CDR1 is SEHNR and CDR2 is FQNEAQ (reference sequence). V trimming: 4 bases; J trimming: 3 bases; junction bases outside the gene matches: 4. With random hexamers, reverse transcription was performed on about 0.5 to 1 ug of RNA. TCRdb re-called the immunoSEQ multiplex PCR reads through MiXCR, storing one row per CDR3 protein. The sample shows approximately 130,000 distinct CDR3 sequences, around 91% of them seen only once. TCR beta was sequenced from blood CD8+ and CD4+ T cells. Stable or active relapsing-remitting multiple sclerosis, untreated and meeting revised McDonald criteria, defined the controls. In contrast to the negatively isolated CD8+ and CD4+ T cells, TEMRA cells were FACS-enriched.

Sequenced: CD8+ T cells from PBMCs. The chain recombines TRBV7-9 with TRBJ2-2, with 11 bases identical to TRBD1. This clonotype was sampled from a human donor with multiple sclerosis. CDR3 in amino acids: CASSSRDRGYTGELFF. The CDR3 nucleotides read TGTGCCAGCAGCTCACGGGACAGGGGGTACACCGGGGAGCTGTTTTTT.